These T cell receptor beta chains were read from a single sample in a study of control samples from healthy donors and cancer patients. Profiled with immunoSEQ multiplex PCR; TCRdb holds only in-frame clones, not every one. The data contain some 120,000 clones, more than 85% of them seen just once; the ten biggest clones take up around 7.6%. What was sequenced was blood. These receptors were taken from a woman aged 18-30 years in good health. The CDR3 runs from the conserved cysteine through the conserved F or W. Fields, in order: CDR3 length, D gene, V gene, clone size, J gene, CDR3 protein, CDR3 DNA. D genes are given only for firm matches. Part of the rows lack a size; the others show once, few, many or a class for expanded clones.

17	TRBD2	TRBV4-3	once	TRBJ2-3	CASSQALERGGSDTQYF	TGCGCCAGCAGCCAAGCATTGGAGCGGGGGGGATCAGATACGCAGTATTTT
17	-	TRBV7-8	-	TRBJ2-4	CASSLKSQGFFENIQYF	TGTGCCAGCAGCTTAAAGTCTCAGGGCTTTTTTGAAAACATTCAGTACTTC
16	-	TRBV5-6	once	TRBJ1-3	CASNRGRQGSGNTIYF	TGTGCCAGCAACCGGGGTCGGCAAGGCTCTGGAAACACCATATATTTT
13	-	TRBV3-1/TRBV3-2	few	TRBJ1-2	CASSTQGNYGYTF	TGTGCCAGCAGCACCCAGGGCAACTATGGCTACACCTTC
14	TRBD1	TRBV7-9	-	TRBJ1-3	CASRLGQGVNTIYF	TGTGCCAGCAGGCTGGGACAGGGAGTAAACACCATATATTTT
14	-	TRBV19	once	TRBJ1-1	CASSRGQIGGEAFF	TGTGCCAGTAGCCGAGGACAGATAGGCGGTGAAGCTTTCTTT
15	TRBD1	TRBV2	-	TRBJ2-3	CASRTRDSRTDTQYF	TGTGCCAGCAGAACCCGGGACAGTCGCACAGATACGCAGTATTTT
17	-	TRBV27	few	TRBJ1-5	CASSLTGIAYSNQPQHF	TGTGCCAGCAGCCTAACAGGTATTGCCTACAGCAATCAGCCCCAGCATTTT
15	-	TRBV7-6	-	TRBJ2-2	CASSATTVNTGELFF	TGTGCCAGCAGCGCGACGACAGTGAACACCGGGGAGCTGTTTTTT
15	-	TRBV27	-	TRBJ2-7	CASSFQTGTTYEQYF	TGTGCCAGCAGTTTCCAGACCGGGACAACCTACGAGCAGTACTTC
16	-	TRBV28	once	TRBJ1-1	CASSTPGVGKNTEAFF	TGTGCCAGCAGTACACCAGGGGTTGGGAAGAACACTGAAGCTTTCTTT
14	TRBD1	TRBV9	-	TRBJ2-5	CASSAGTGEETQYF	TGTGCCAGCAGCGCCGGGACAGGGGAAGAGACCCAGTACTTC
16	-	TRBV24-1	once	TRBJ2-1	CATSDFMANSYNEQFF	TGTGCCACCAGTGATTTTATGGCGAACTCCTACAATGAGCAGTTCTTC
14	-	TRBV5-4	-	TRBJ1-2	CASSLEARIGGYTF	TGTGCCAGCAGCTTGGAGGCCAGGATCGGAGGCTACACCTTC
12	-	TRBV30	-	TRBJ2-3	CAWRAGTDTQYF	TGTGCCTGGAGGGCAGGCACAGATACGCAGTATTTT
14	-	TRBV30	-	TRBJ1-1	CAWSVQRFGDEAFF	TGTGCCTGGAGTGTACAGCGGTTCGGAGATGAAGCTTTCTTT
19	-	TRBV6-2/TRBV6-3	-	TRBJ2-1	CASSYWGGLQSGYYNEQFF	TGTGCCAGCAGTTACTGGGGCGGACTCCAATCGGGGTATTACAATGAGCAGTTCTTC
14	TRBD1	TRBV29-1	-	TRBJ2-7	CSVTGQGLTYEQYF	TGCAGCGTTACCGGACAGGGGCTAACCTACGAGCAGTACTTC
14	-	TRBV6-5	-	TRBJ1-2	CASSYSAGRRDYTF	TGTGCCAGCAGTTACTCGGCCGGTCGTCGGGACTACACCTTC
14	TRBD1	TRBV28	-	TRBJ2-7	CASSFGQGLGEQYF	TGTGCCAGCAGTTTTGGACAGGGTCTAGGCGAGCAGTACTTC
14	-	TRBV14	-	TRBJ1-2	CASSQGAIRYGYTF	TGTGCCAGCAGCCAAGGGGCCATAAGATATGGCTACACCTTC
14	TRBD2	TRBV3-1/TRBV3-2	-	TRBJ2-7	CASSPGSGVDEQYF	TGTGCCAGCAGCCCCGGTAGCGGGGTCGACGAGCAGTACTTC
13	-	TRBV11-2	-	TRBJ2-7	CASSWDLESEQYF	TGTGCCAGCAGCTGGGACCTAGAATCAGAGCAGTACTTC
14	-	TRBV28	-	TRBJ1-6	CASSSSTTYSPLHF	TGTGCCAGCAGTTCCTCTACTACCTATTCACCCCTCCACTTT
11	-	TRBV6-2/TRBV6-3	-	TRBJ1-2	CASSQGYGYTF	TGTGCCAGCAGTCAGGGATATGGCTACACCTTC
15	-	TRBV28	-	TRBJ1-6	CASSLSGQGRSPLHF	TGTGCCAGCAGTTTGAGTGGGCAGGGACGATCACCCCTCCACTTT
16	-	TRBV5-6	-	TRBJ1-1	CASSLVGVPGNTEAFF	TGTGCCAGCAGCTTGGTAGGGGTGCCAGGCAACACTGAAGCTTTCTTT
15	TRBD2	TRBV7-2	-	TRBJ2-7	CASRAGTSGAYEQYF	TGTGCCAGCAGAGCCGGGACTAGCGGGGCCTACGAGCAGTACTTC
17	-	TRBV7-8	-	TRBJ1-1	CASSPTRAGGMNTEAFF	TGTGCCAGCAGCCCGACCCGGGCAGGAGGTATGAACACTGAAGCTTTCTTT
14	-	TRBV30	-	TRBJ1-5	CAWSSTAGGQPQHF	TGTGCCTGGAGTTCTACGGCGGGGGGTCAGCCCCAGCATTTT
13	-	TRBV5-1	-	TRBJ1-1	CASSLEQAAEAFF	TGCGCCAGCAGCTTGGAACAGGCAGCTGAAGCTTTCTTT
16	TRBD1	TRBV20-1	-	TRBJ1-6	CSASSARGRFPPPLHF	TGCAGTGCTAGTAGCGCGAGGGGGCGCTTCCCCCCACCCCTCCACTTT
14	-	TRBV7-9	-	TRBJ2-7	CASSLGAVSYEQYF	TGTGCCAGCAGCTTAGGTGCCGTCTCCTACGAGCAGTACTTC
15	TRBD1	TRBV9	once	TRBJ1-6	CASSVETGGNSPLHF	TGTGCCAGCAGCGTAGAGACAGGGGGTAATTCACCCCTCCACTTT
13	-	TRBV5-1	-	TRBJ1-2	CASSFLGQYGYTF	TGCGCCAGCAGCTTCCTAGGACAGTATGGCTACACCTTC
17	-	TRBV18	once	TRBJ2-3	CASSPMPTSTAGDTQYF	TGTGCCAGCTCACCCATGCCCACCTCCACCGCAGGGGATACGCAGTATTTT
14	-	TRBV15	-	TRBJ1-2	CATSRDKINYGYTF	TGTGCCACCAGCAGAGATAAAATCAACTATGGCTACACCTTC
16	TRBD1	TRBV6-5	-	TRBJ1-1	CASSSRQGWTDTEAFF	TGTGCCAGCAGTTCTCGACAGGGGTGGACGGACACTGAAGCTTTCTTT
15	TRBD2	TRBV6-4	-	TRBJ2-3	CASSDGSGRTDTQYF	TGTGCCAGCAGTGACGGGAGCGGGAGAACAGATACGCAGTATTTT
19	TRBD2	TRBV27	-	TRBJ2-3	CASSSWTSGETTGPDTQYF	TGTGCCAGCAGTTCTTGGACTAGCGGGGAGACAACAGGGCCAGATACGCAGTATTTT
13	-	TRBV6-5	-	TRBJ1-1	CASSYPGFTEAFF	TGTGCCAGCAGTTACCCCGGTTTCACTGAAGCTTTCTTT
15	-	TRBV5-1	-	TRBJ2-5	CASSPTLKREETQYF	TGCGCCAGCAGCCCGACACTGAAGCGAGAAGAGACCCAGTACTTC
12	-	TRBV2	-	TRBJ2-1	CASSEYRIEQFF	TGTGCCAGCAGTGAATATAGAATTGAGCAGTTCTTC
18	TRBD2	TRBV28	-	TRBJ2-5	CASSLRLAGEGVAETQYF	TGTGCCAGCAGTTTAAGACTAGCGGGAGAAGGAGTAGCAGAGACCCAGTACTTC
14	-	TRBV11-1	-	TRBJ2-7	CASSYRDFLYEQYF	TGTGCCAGCAGTTACCGGGACTTCCTGTACGAGCAGTACTTC
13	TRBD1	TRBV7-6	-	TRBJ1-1	CASSLGQGTEAFF	TGTGCCAGCAGCTTAGGACAGGGAACTGAAGCTTTCTTT
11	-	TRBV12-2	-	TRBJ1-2	CASRLGQGYTF	TGTGCAAGTCGCCTCGGACAGGGCTACACCTTC
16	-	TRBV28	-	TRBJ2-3	CASTLRGRGKGDTQYF	TGTGCCAGCACCTTAAGGGGGCGGGGGAAGGGAGATACGCAGTATTTT
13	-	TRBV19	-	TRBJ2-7	CASSGGILYEQYF	TGTGCCAGTAGTGGGGGGATCCTTTACGAGCAGTACTTC
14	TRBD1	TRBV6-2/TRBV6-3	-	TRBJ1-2	CASSSPGQTYGYTF	TGTGCCAGCAGTTCTCCGGGACAGACCTATGGCTACACCTTC
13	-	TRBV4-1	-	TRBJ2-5	CASSQWRQETQYF	TGCGCCAGCAGCCAATGGCGCCAAGAGACCCAGTACTTC
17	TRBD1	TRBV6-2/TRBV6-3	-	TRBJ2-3	CASSYSPDRGGSDTQYF	TGTGCCAGCAGTTACTCTCCCGACAGGGGGGGTTCGGATACGCAGTATTTT
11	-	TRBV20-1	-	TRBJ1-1	CSARMNTEAFF	TGCAGTGCTAGAATGAACACTGAAGCTTTCTTT
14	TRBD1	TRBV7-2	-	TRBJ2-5	CASSRTGGQETQYF	TGTGCCAGCAGCCGGACAGGGGGGCAAGAGACCCAGTACTTC
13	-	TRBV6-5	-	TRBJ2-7	CASSRSVSYEQYF	TGTGCCAGCAGCCGATCAGTCTCCTACGAGCAGTACTTC
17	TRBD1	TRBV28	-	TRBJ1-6	CASSSTGIPYGNSPLHF	TGTGCCAGCAGTTCGACAGGGATCCCTTATGGTAATTCACCCCTCCACTTT
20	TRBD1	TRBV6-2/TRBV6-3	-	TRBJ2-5	CASSQPGQGENPGAKETQYF	TGTGCCAGCAGTCAACCCGGACAGGGGGAAAATCCGGGGGCCAAAGAGACCCAGTACTTC